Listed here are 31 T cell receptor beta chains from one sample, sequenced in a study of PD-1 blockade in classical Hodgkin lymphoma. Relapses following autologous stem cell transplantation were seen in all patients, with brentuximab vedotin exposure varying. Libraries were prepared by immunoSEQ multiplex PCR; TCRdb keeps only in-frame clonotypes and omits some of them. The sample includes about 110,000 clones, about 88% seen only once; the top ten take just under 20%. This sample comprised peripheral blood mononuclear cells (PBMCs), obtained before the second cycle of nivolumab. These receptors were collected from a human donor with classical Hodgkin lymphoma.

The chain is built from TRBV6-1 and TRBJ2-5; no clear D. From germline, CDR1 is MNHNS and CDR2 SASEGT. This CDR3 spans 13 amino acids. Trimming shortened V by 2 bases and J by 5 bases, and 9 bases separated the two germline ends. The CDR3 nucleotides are TGTGCCAGCAGTGAATATTTTGGGGAGACCCAGTACTTC. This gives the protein CASSEYFGETQYF.

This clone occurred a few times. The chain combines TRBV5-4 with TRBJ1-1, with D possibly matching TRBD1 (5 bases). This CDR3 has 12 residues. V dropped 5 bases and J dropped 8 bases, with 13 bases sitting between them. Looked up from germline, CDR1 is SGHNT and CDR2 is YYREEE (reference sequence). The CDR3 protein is CASSRGRTEAFF. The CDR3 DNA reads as TGTGCCAGCAGTCGGGGCCGGACAGAAGCTTTCTTT.

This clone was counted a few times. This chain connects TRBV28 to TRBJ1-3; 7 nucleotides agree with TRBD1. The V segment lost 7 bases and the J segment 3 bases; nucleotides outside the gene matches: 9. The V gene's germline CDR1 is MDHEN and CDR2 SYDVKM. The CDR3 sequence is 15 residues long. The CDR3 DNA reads TGTGCCAGCATTCCCCACGGGACAGATGGAAACACCATATATTTT. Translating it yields CASIPHGTDGNTIYF.

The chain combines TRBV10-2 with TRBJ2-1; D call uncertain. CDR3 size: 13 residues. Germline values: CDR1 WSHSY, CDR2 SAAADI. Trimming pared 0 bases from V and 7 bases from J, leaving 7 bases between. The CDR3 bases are TGCGCCAGCAGTGAGTCGTTTGGAAATGAGCAGTTCTTC. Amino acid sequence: CASSESFGNEQFF.

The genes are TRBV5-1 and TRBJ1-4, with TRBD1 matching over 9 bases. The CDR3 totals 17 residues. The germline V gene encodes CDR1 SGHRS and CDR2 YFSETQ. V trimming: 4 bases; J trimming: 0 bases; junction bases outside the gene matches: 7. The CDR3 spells CASSRGQGPATNEKLFF. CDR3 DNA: TGCGCCAGCAGCCGAGGACAGGGGCCCGCAACTAATGAAAAACTGTTTTTT.

CDR3 DNA sequence: TGTGCCAGTAGTATTAAGACGAGGAATCAGCCCCAGCATTTT. Its protein product is CASSIKTRNQPQHF. The chain employs TRBV19 and TRBJ1-5; D unresolved. The CDR3 runs 14 residues. Trimming shortened V by 3 bases and J by 4 bases, and 10 bases separated the two germline ends. Germline V CDR1 and CDR2: LNHDA, SQIVND (reference sequence).

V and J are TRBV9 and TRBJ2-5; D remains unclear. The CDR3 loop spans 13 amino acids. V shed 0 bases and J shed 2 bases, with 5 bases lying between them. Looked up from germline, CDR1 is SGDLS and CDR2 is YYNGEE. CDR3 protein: CASSVARQETQYF. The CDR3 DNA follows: TGTGCCAGCAGCGTAGCCAGACAAGAGACCCAGTACTTC.

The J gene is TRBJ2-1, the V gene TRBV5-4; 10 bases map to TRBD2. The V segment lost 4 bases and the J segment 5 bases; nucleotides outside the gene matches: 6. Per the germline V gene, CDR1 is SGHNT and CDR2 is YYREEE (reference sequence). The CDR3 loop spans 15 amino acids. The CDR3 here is CASSPWTSGDNEQFF. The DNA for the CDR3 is TGTGCCAGCAGCCCGTGGACTAGCGGCGACAATGAGCAGTTCTTC.

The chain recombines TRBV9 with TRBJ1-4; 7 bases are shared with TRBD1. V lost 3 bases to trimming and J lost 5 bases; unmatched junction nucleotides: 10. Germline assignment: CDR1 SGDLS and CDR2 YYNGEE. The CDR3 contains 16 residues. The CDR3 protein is CASSAQTGTVNEKLFF. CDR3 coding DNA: TGTGCCAGCAGCGCCCAAACCGGGACAGTGAATGAAAAACTGTTTTTT. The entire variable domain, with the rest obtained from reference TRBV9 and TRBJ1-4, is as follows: DSGVTQTPKHLITATGQRVTLRCSPRSGDLSVYWYQQSLDQGLQFLIQYYNGEERAKGNILERFSAQQFPDLHSELNLSSLELGDSALYFCASSAQTGTVNEKLFFGSGTQLSVL.

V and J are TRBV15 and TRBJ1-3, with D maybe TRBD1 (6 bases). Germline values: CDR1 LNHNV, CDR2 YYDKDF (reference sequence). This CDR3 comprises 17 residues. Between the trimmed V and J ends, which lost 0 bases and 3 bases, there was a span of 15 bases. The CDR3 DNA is TGTGCCACCAGCAGAGATCTGGGGGGGCAAATTGGAAACACCATATATTTT. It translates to CATSRDLGGQIGNTIYF.

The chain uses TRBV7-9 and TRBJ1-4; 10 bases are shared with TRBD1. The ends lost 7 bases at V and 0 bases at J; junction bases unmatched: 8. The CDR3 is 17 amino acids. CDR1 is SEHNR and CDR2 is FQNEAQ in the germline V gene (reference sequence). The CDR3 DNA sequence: TGTGCCAGCAAGTCCCGGGACAGGGGAGCAACTAATGAAAAACTGTTTTTT. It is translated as CASKSRDRGATNEKLFF.

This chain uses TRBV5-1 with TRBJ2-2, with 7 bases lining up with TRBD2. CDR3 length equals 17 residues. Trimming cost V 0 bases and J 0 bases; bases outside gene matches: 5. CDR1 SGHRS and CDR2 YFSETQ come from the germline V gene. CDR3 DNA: TGCGCCAGCAGCTTGGACCCGGGAGGAGCGAACACCGGGGAGCTGTTTTTT. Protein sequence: CASSLDPGGANTGELFF.

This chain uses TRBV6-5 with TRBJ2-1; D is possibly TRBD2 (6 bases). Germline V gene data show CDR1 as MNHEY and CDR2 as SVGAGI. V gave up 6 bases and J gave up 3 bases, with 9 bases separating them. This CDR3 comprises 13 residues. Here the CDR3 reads CASRGGNYNEQFF. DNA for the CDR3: TGTGCCAGCAGAGGCGGGAACTACAATGAGCAGTTCTTC.

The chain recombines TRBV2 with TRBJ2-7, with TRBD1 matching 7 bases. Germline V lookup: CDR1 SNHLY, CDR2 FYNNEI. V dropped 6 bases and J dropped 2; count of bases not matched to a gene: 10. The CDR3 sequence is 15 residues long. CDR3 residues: CASRARDSHPYEQYF. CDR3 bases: TGTGCCAGCAGGGCCCGGGACAGTCATCCCTACGAGCAGTACTTC.

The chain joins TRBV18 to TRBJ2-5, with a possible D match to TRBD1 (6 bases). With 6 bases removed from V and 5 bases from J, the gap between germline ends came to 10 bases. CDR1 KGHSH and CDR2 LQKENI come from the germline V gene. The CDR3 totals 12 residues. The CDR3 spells CASSQRGETQYF. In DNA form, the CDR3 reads TGTGCCAGCTCCCAAAGGGGGGAGACCCAGTACTTC.

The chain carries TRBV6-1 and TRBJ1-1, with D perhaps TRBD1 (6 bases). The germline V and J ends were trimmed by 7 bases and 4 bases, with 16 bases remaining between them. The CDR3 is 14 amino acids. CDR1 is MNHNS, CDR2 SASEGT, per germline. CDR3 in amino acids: CASKDWGGSTEAFF. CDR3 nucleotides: TGTGCCAGCAAAGATTGGGGGGGCTCCACTGAAGCTTTCTTT.

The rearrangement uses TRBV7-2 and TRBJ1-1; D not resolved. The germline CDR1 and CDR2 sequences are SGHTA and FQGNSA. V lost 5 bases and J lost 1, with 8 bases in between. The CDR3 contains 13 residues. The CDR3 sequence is CASSGRPNTEAFF. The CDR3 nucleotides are TGTGCCAGCAGCGGTCGCCCGAACACTGAAGCTTTCTTT.

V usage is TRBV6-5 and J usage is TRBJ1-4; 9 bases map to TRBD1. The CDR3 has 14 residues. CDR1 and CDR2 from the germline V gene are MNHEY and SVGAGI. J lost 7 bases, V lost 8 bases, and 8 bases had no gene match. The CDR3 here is CASSLTGGREKLFF. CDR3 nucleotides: TGTGCCAGCTCATTAACAGGGGGCCGTGAAAAACTGTTTTTT.

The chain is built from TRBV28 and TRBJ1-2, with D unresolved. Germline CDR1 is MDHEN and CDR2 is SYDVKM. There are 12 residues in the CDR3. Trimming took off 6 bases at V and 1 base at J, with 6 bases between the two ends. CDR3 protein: CASSRGNYGYTF. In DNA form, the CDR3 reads TGTGCCAGCAGCCGGGGTAACTATGGCTACACCTTC.

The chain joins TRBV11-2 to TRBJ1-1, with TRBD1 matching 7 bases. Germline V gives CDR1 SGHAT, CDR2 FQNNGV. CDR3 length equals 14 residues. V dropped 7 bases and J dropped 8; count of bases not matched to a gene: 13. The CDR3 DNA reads TGTGCCAGCACCAGGGGACAGCTAAAGGGCGAAGCTTTCTTT. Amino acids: CASTRGQLKGEAFF.

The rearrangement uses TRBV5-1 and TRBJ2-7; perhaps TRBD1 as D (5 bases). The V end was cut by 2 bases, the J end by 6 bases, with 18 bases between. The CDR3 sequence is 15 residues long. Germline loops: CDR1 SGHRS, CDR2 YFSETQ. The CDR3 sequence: CASSFMGDTQGEQYF. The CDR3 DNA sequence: TGCGCCAGCAGCTTTATGGGCGATACCCAGGGCGAGCAGTACTTC.

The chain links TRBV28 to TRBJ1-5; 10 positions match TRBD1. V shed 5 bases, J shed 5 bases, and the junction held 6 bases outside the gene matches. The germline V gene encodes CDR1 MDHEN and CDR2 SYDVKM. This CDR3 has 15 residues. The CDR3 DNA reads TGTGCCAGCAGTCTTCCGGGACAGGGGTATCAGCCCCAGCATTTT. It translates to CASSLPGQGYQPQHF. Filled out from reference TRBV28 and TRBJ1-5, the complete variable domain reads DVKVTQSSRYLVKRTGEKVFLECVQDMDHENMFWYRQDPGLGLRLIYFSYDVKMKEKGDIPEGYSVSREKKERFSLILESASTNQTSMYLCASSLPGQGYQPQHFGDGTRLSIL.

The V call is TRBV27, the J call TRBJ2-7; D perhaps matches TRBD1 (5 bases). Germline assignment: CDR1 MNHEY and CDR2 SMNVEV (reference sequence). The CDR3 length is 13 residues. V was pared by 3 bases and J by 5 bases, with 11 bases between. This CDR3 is CASSFGARNEQYF. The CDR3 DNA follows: TGTGCCAGCAGTTTTGGGGCCAGGAACGAGCAGTACTTC.

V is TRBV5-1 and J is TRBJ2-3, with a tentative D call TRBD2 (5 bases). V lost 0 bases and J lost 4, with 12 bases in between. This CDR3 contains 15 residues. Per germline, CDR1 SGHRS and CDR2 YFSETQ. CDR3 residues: CASSLAVGSPDTQYF. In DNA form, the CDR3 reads TGCGCCAGCAGCTTGGCTGTTGGGAGTCCAGATACGCAGTATTTT.

The CDR3 region has the DNA TGTGCCTGGAGCCTACCCAGCGGACAGGGACAGGGCCGCAGGGAAGCTTTCTTT. It is translated as CAWSLPSGQGQGRREAFF. V usage is TRBV30 and J usage is TRBJ1-1, with TRBD1 identical over 9 bases. CDR1 and CDR2 from the germline V gene are GTSNPN and SVGIG (reference sequence). This CDR3 has 18 amino acids. Trimming cost V 3 bases and J 8 bases; bases outside gene matches: 22.

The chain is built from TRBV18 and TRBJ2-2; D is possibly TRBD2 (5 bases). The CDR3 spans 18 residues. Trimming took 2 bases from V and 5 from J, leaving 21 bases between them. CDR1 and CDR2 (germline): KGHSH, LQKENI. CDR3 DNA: TGTGCCAGCTCACCATGGGTGGCGTCAACGGGGAAAACCGGGGAGCTGTTTTTT. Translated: CASSPWVASTGKTGELFF.

For the CDR3, the DNA is TGTGCCAGTAGTATTGTCCAGGCTAGCAATCAGCCCCAGCATTTT. Translated, it gives CASSIVQASNQPQHF. This chain uses TRBV19 with TRBJ1-5; D gene uncertain. Trimming removed 3 bases at V and 0 bases at J, with 9 bases between. CDR3 length: 15 amino acids. Germline CDR1 is LNHDA and CDR2 is SQIVND (reference sequence).

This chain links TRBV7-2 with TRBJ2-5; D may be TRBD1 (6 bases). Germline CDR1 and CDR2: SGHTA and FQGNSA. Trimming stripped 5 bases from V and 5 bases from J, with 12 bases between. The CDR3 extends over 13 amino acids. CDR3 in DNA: TGTGCCAGCAGCGAGTACAGGGTGGAGACCCAGTACTTC. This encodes CASSEYRVETQYF.

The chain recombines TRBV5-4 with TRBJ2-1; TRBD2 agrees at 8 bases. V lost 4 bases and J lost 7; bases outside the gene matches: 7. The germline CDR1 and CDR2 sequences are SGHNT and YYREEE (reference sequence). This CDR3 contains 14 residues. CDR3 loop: CASSLTSGMNEQFF. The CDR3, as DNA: TGTGCCAGCAGCCTCACTAGCGGAATGAATGAGCAGTTCTTC.

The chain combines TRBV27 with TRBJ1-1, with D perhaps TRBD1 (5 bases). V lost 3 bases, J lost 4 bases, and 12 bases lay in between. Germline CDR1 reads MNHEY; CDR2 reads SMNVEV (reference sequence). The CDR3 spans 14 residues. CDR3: CASSFHRLATEAFF. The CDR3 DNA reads TGTGCCAGCAGTTTCCACAGGCTGGCCACTGAAGCTTTCTTT.

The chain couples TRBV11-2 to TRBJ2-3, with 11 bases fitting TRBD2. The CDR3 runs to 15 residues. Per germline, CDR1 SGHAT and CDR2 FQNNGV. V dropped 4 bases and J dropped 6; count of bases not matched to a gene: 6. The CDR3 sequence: CASSSIAGGPDTQYF. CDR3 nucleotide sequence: TGTGCCAGCAGCTCTATAGCGGGAGGGCCGGATACGCAGTATTTT.